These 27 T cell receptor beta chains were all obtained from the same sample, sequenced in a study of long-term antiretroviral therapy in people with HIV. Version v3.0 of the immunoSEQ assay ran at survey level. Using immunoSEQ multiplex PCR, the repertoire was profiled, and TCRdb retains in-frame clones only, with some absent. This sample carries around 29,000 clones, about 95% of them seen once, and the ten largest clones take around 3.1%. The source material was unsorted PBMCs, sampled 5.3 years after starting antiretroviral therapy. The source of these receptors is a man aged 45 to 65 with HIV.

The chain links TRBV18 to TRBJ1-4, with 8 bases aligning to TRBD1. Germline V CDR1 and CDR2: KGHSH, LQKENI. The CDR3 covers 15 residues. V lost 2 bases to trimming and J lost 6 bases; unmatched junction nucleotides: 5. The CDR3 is CASSPFLTGDEKLFF. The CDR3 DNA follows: TGTGCCAGCTCACCATTCTTGACAGGGGATGAAAAACTGTTTTTT. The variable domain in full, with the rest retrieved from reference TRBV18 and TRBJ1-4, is NAGVMQNPRHLVRRRGQEARLRCSPMKGHSHVYWYRQLPEEGLKFMVYLQKENIIDESGMPKERFSAEFPKEGPSILRIQQVVRGDSAAYFCASSPFLTGDEKLFFGSGTQLSVL.

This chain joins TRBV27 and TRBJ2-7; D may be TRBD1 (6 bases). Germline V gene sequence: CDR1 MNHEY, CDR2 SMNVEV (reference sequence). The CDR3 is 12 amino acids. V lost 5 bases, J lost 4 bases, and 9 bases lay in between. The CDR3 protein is CASSETGYEQYF. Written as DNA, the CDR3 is TGTGCCAGCAGTGAAACAGGGTACGAGCAGTACTTC.

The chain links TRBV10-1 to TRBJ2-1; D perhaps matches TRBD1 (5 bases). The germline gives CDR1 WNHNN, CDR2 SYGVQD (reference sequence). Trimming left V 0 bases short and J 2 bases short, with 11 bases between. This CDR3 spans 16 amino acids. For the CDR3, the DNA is TGCGCCAGCAGTGAGTCGACAGAAGGCCCCTACAATGAGCAGTTCTTC. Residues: CASSESTEGPYNEQFF.

CDR3 sequence (DNA): TGTGCCAGCAGCTCTCTAGCGGGGGGCCGGGATGAGCAGTTCTTC. It yields the protein CASSSLAGGRDEQFF. The rearrangement joins TRBV5-8 to TRBJ2-1; 11 nucleotides line up with TRBD2. This CDR3 is built from 15 residues. The germline CDR1 and CDR2 sequences are SGHTS and YDEGEE. V was pared by 3 bases and J by 8 bases, with 7 bases of the junction left unmatched.

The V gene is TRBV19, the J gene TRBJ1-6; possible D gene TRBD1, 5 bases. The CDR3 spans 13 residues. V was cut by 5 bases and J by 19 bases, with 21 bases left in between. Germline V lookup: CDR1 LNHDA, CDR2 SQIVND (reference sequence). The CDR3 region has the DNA TGTGCCAGTAGTGCCGGGGACGGCAATTGGGCTCACTTT. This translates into CASSAGDGNWAHF.

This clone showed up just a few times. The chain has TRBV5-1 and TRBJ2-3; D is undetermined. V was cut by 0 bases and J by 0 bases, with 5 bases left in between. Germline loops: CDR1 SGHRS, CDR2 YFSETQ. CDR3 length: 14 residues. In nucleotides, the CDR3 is TGCGCCAGCAGCTTGGGTGCAAGCACAGATACGCAGTATTTT. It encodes CASSLGASTDTQYF.

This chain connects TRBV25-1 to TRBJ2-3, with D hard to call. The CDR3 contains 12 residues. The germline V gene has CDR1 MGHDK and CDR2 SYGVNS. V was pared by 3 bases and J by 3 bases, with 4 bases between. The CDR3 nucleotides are TGTGCCAGCAGTGACATGACAGATACGCAGTATTTT. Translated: CASSDMTDTQYF.

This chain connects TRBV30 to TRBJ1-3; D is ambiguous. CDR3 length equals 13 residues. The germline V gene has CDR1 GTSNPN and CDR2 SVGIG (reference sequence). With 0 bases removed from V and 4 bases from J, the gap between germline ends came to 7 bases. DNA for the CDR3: TGTGCCTGGAGTGTAGTTTCCGGAAACACCATATATTTT. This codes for CAWSVVSGNTIYF.

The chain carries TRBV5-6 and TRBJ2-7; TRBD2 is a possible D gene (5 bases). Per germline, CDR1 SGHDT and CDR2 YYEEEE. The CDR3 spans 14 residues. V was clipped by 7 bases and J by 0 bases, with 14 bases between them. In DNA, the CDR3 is TGTGCCAGCGCCGAGGGCAGCGTCTCCTACGAGCAGTACTTC. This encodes CASAEGSVSYEQYF.

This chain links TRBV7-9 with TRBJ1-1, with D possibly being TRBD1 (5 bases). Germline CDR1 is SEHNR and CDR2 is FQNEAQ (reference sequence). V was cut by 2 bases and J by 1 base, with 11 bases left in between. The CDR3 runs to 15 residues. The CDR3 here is CASSLRDGGNTEAFF. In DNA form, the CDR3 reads TGTGCCAGCAGCTTAAGGGACGGGGGGAACACTGAAGCTTTCTTT.

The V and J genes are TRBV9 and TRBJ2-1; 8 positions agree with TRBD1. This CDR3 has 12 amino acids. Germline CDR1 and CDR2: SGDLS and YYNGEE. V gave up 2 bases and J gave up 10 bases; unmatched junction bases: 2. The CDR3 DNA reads TGTGCCAGCAGCGTCGACAGGGGCGAGCAGTTCTTC. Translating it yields CASSVDRGEQFF.

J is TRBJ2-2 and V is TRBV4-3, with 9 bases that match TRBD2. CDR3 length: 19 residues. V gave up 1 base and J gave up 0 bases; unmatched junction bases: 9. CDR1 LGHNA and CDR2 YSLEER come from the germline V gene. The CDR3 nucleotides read TGCGCCAGCAGCCAAGTGCTTAGCGGGGGCGGCCCGAACACCGGGGAGCTGTTTTTT. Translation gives CASSQVLSGGGPNTGELFF.

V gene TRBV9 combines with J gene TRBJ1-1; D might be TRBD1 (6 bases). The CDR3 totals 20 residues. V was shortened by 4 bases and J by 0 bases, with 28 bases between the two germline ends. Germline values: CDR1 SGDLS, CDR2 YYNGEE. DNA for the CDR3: TGTGCCAGCAGCTCCTTGGGGGGGCGCGTAGGTTCCACAATGAACACTGAAGCTTTCTTT. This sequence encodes CASSSLGGRVGSTMNTEAFF.

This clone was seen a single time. The CDR3 DNA is TGTGCCAGCAGCTTAGAAGCTCCCGGGGACTCAAAACTGTTTTTT. Translating it yields CASSLEAPGDSKLFF. The chain joins TRBV7-6 to TRBJ1-4, with a weak D call TRBD1 (5 bases). Trimming took off 1 base at V and 10 bases at J, with 16 bases between the two ends. The CDR3 consists of 15 residues. Germline V gene lookup returns CDR1 SGHVS and CDR2 FNYEAQ.

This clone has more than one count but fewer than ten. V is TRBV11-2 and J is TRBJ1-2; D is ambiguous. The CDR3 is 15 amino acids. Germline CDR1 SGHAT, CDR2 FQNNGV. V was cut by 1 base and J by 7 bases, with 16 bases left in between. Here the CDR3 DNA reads TGTGCCAGCAGCTTAGCCCTGGGATCGACTACTGGCTACACCTTC. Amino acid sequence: CASSLALGSTTGYTF.

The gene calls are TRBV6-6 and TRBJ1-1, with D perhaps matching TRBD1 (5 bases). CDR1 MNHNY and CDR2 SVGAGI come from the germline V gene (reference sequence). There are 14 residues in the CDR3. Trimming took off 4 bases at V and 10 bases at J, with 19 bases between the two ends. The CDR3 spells CASSSQDGLRGAFF. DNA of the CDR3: TGTGCCAGCAGTTCCCAGGACGGCCTAAGGGGAGCTTTCTTT.

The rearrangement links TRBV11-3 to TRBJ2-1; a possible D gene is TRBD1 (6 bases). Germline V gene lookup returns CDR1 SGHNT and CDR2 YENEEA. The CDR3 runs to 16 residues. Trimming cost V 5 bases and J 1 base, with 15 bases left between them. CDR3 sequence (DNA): TGTGCCAGCAGCGCACGGGACACAGGGTCCTACAATGAGCAGTTCTTC. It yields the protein CASSARDTGSYNEQFF. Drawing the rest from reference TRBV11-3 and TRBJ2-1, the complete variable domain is EAGVVQSPRYKIIEKKQPVAFWCNPISGHNTLYWYLQNLGQGPELLIRYENEEAVDDSQLPKDRFSAERLKGVDSTLKIQPAELGDSAVYLCASSARDTGSYNEQFFGPGTRLTVL.

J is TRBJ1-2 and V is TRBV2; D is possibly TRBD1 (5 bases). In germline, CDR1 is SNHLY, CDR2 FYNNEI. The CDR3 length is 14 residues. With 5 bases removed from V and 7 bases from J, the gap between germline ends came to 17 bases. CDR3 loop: CASSPSGPQGGYTF. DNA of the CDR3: TGTGCCAGCAGTCCAAGCGGGCCCCAGGGTGGCTACACCTTC.

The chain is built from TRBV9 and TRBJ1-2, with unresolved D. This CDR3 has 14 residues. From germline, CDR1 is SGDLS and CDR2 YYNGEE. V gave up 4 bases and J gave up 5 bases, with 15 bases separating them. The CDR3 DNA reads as TGTGCCAGCAGCCCCCAGGTGGGCAGTTATGGCTACACCTTC. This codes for CASSPQVGSYGYTF.

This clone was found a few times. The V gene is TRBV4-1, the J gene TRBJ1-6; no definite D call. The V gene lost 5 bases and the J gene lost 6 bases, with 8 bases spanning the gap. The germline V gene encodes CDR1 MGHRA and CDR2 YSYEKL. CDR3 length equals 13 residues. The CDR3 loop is CASSEGTNSPLHF. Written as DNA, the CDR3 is TGCGCCAGCAGCGAAGGTACTAATTCACCCCTCCACTTT.

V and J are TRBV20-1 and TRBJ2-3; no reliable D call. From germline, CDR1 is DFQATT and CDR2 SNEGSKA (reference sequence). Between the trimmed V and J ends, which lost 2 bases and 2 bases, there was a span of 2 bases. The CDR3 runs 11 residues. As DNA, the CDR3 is TGCAGTGCTAGACCCACAGATACGCAGTATTTT. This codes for CSARPTDTQYF.

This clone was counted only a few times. The CDR3 protein is CASSLQGSSYEQYF. CDR3 in DNA: TGTGCCAGCAGCTTACAGGGGTCGTCCTACGAGCAGTACTTC. The chain combines TRBV7-3 with TRBJ2-7, with D possibly matching TRBD1 (6 bases). This CDR3 is built from 14 residues. Trimming removed 2 bases at V and 1 base at J, with 9 bases between. The germline gives CDR1 SGHTA, CDR2 FQGTGA.

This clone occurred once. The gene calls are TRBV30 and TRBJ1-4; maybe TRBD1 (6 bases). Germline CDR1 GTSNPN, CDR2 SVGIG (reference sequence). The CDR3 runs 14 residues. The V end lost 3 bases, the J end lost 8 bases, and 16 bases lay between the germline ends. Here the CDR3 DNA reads TGTGCCTGGAGCCAGGGGAATGGGAAGGAAAAACTGTTTTTT. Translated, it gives CAWSQGNGKEKLFF.

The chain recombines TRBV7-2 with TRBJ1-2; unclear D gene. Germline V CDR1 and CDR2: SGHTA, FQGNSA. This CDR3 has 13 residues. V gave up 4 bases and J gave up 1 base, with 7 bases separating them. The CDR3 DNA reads TGTGCCAGCAGCTCGGACGGTAACTATGGCTACACCTTC. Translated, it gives CASSSDGNYGYTF.

CDR3 DNA sequence: TGTGCCAGCAGTTACGCAGGGGTTAACTATGGCTACACCTTC. Amino acid sequence: CASSYAGVNYGYTF. The chain joins TRBV6-6 to TRBJ1-2; a weak D match, TRBD1 (6 bases). Trimming left V 2 bases short and J 1 base short, with 8 bases between. The CDR3 is 14 residues long. CDR1 is MNHNY, CDR2 SVGAGI, per germline (reference sequence).

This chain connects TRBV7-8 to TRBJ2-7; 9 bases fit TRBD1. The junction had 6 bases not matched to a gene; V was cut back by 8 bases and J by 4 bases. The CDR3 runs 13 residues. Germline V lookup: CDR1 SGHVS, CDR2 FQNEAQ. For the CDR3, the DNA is TGTGCCAGCGGGGGGACAGGGAAGTACGAGCAGTACTTC. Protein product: CASGGTGKYEQYF.

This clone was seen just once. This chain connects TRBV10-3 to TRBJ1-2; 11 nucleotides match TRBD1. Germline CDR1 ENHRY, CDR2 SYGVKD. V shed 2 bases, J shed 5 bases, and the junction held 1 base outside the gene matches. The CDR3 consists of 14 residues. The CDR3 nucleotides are TGTGCCATCAGTGAGGGACAGGGGGCATATGGCTACACCTTC. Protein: CAISEGQGAYGYTF.